A single sample gave rise to the 15 T cell receptor beta chains below, sequenced in a study of blood T cell repertoires in COVID-19. Only in-frame clones appear in the TCRdb table, and some are missing; sequencing was by immunoSEQ multiplex PCR. The sample has around 260,000 clones, around 84% seen once. What was sequenced was PBMCs or T cells enriched from blood (not recorded which). The receptors originated from a man in his thirties or forties with acute COVID-19.

This clone came up once. The junction and the germline gene differ at one end; a read error may be behind it. The chain couples TRBV5-1 to TRBJ1-3; 12 nucleotides match TRBD1. CDR3 size: 19 residues. Germline V gene lookup returns CDR1 SGHRS and CDR2 YFSETQ. CDR3 in DNA: TGTGCCAGCAGCGTAGCCGGGACAGGGGGCGCGAGCCCAAGAAACACCATATATTTT. Encoded protein: CASSVAGTGGASPRNTIYF.

This clone was counted a few times. The V and J genes are TRBV15 and TRBJ1-1; possibly TRBD1 for D (5 bases). The V and J ends lost 0 bases and 7 bases respectively, with 18 bases between them. CDR1 is LNHNV and CDR2 is YYDKDF in the germline V gene (reference sequence). CDR3 length: 16 residues. CDR3 DNA: TGTGCCACCAGCAGAGACAACGGGGGAGGGAGGATTGAAGCTTTCTTT. Amino acid sequence: CATSRDNGGGRIEAFF.

The genes are TRBV6-5 and TRBJ2-1, with 7 bases fitting TRBD2. V trimming: 2 bases; J trimming: 5 bases; junction bases outside the gene matches: 6. The CDR3 spans 15 residues. Germline values: CDR1 MNHEY, CDR2 SVGAGI. CDR3 loop: CASSYGGSGDNEQFF. CDR3 DNA sequence: TGTGCCAGCAGTTACGGCGGGAGTGGCGACAATGAGCAGTTCTTC.

The chain employs TRBV3-1 (or the pseudogene TRBV3-2) and TRBJ1-6, with unresolved D. Trimming pared 4 bases from V and 4 bases from J, leaving 5 bases between. The CDR3 is made up of 13 amino acids. Per germline, CDR1 LGHDT and CDR2 YNNKEL (reference sequence). The CDR3 protein is CASSLTYNSPLHF. DNA of the CDR3: TGTGCCAGCAGCCTTACTTATAATTCACCCCTCCACTTT.

DNA for the CDR3: TGTGCCAGCAGCTTCCCCCGGGGGGGGGTGTGGAACACTGAAGCTTTCTTT. Amino acids: CASSFPRGGVWNTEAFF. The chain carries TRBV11-2 and TRBJ1-1, with D possibly matching TRBD1 (5 bases). The CDR3 consists of 17 residues. The V gene's germline CDR1 is SGHAT and CDR2 FQNNGV. V lost 3 bases and J lost 1, with 18 bases in between.

V is TRBV4-1 and J is TRBJ1-4; a possible D gene is TRBD1 (6 bases). V lost 5 bases to trimming and J lost 3 bases, with 19 bases between them. CDR3 length: 17 amino acids. Germline values: CDR1 MGHRA, CDR2 YSYEKL. The CDR3 coding sequence is TGCGCCAGCAGCTTTAACGAAGGGGGAACGGCTAATGAAAAACTGTTTTTT. Translating it yields CASSFNEGGTANEKLFF.

This chain uses TRBV5-4 with TRBJ1-4; tentative D call: TRBD1 (6 bases). CDR3 length equals 13 residues. V dropped 4 bases and J dropped 5 bases, with 9 bases sitting between them. Germline CDR1 and CDR2: SGHNT and YYREEE (reference sequence). The CDR3 region is CASSNDRNEKLFF. As DNA, the CDR3 is TGTGCCAGCAGCAACGACAGGAATGAAAAACTGTTTTTT.

The chain has TRBV11-3 and TRBJ2-7, with 9 nucleotides matching TRBD1. After removal of 4 bases from V and 7 bases from J, the junction contained 8 bases not matched to a gene. In germline, CDR1 is SGHNT, CDR2 YENEEA. The CDR3 is 14 residues long. CDR3 sequence: CASSWLQGAGEQYV. In nucleotides, the CDR3 is TGTGCCAGCAGCTGGTTACAGGGGGCGGGAGAGCAGTACGTC.

The chain carries TRBV19 and TRBJ1-3; 7 nucleotides match TRBD1. This CDR3 has 15 amino acids. Per germline, CDR1 LNHDA and CDR2 SQIVND (reference sequence). J gave up 2 bases and V 5 bases, and 6 bases lay outside the gene matches. DNA of the CDR3: TGTGCCAGTAGTGACCTAGGGGGCCCTGGAAACACCATATATTTT. Its protein is CASSDLGGPGNTIYF.

This CDR3 reads CASSNPQGFGYTF. CDR3 sequence (DNA): TGTGCCAGCAGTAACCCACAGGGGTTTGGCTACACCTTC. The V gene is TRBV6-5, the J gene TRBJ1-2; 7 bases line up with TRBD1. In germline, CDR1 is MNHEY, CDR2 SVGAGI. The V segment lost 5 bases and the J segment 7 bases; nucleotides outside the gene matches: 7. The CDR3 is made up of 13 amino acids.

This chain links TRBV24-1 with TRBJ1-2; 8 positions agree with TRBD1. V lost 5 bases and J lost 4; bases outside the gene matches: 5. The CDR3 spans 14 residues. Germline CDR1 reads KGHDR; CDR2 reads SFDVKD. CDR3: CATSARQGSYGYTF. The CDR3 nucleotides read TGTGCCACCAGTGCCCGACAGGGGTCCTATGGCTACACCTTC.

This clone was seen only once. The genes are TRBV25-1 and TRBJ1-3; D uncertain. V lost 2 bases to trimming and J lost 8 bases, with 10 bases between them. The germline V gene has CDR1 MGHDK and CDR2 SYGVNS. The CDR3 runs 13 residues. The CDR3 nucleotides read TGTGCCAGCAGTGAACTAATGCGGGACACCATATATTTT. Protein sequence: CASSELMRDTIYF. Looking up the rest from reference TRBV25-1 and TRBJ1-3 gives the full variable domain: EADIYQTPRYLVIGTGKKITLECSQTMGHDKMYWYQQDPGMELHLIHYSYGVNSTEKGDLSSESTVSRIRTEHFPLTLESARPSHTSQYLCASSELMRDTIYFGEGSWLTVV.

The V and J genes are TRBV6-2 or TRBV6-3 and TRBJ2-7, with a weak D call TRBD1 (5 bases). V gave up 4 bases and J gave up 1 base, with 11 bases separating them. Germline loops: CDR1 MNHEY, CDR2 SVGEGT. This CDR3 is 14 amino acids long. The CDR3 region is CASSFQDTSYEQYV. CDR3 in DNA: TGTGCCAGCAGTTTCCAGGACACGTCCTACGAGCAGTACGTC.

This chain uses TRBV28 with TRBJ1-2; TRBD1 agrees at 9 bases. V shed 10 bases and J 4 bases; nucleotides not matched to a gene: 10. CDR1 is MDHEN and CDR2 is SYDVKM in the germline V gene. The CDR3 is 14 amino acids. The CDR3 DNA reads as TGTGCCACCGCCCACAGGGGGCTCGTCTATGGCTACACCTTC. It specifies CATAHRGLVYGYTF.

This clone was counted between two and nine times. V is TRBV14 and J is TRBJ1-2; D is undetermined. Trimming pared 3 bases from V and 3 bases from J, leaving 8 bases between. This CDR3 contains 13 residues. Germline CDR1 is SGHDN and CDR2 is FVKESK. CDR3 sequence reads: CASSQLVDYGYTF. The CDR3 bases are TGTGCCAGCAGCCAGTTAGTAGACTATGGCTACACCTTC.